The clone carrying this TCR beta chain appeared a few times. Its antigen is not identified. Per germline, CDR1 MNHNS and CDR2 SASEGT. The V segment lost 8 bases and the J segment 2 bases; nucleotides outside the gene matches: 7. CDR3 length equals 15 residues. These data come from a study of shared clonotypes between healthy human individuals. Study-level background: The study enrolled a couple of women and three men aged 18 to 49. Three plates were used per donor for CD4 naive, three for CD4 memory, two for CD8 naive and one for CD8 memory. Study-wide findings and caveats: Clonotypes shared by all four sorted-subset donors had higher generation probabilities than non-shared clonotypes. It was observed that roughly 5.4% of naive CD4 clonotypes were shared across a few donors.

Sequenced by immunoSEQ multiplex PCR; TCRdb stores in-frame clones only, minus some. Among approximately 330,000 clones listed, around 70% were seen once. This sequence originates from a man aged 25-40 years in good health. Input material: memory CD4+ T cells sorted from blood. Subset defined: CD45RA-negative fraction. The chain carries TRBV6-1 and TRBJ1-5, with 9 bases identical to TRBD1. The CDR3 DNA reads TGTGCCAGCCCCAACAGGGGGCAGGGCAATCAGCCCCAGCATTTT. Translation gives CASPNRGQGNQPQHF.